Given below is one T cell receptor beta chain in context. Its specific antigen is unknown. The input lacks base qualities; no much larger clone sits a single base away. This entry belongs to a study of blood T cell repertoires in COVID-19 (dated by TCRdb to 2018 to 2021). Study-wide context: Samples covering the acute and convalescent phases of COVID-19 were provided by collaborators in the United States, Italy and Spain. The prospective study material was composed of cDNA or gDNA derived from T cells, B-cell-depleted T cells, or PBMCs. Subjects who had been exposed to COVID-19, were actively infected with it, or had recovered from it provided the deeply sampled blood TCRbeta repertoires that made up the dataset. The repertoires were made available in a free public database intended to serve as a resource for research on the immune response to SARS-CoV-2. The samples were drawn from two sources: the first 160 participants of the ongoing ImmuneRACE study, and 1,000 to 1,500 subjects contributed by 6 global collaborators. Nearly every sample came with metadata listing a de-identified subject ID, COVID-19 status, age in years and sex. Where HLA class I and class II types were available, the types were taken from metadata supplied by the sample provider, not from assay-based typing.

Broader findings and caveats from the paper: The amount of clinical and demographic metadata varied by source and participant and was provided uncurated.

TCRbeta CDR3 regions were amplified from genomic DNA using the immunoSEQ Assay, a bias-controlled multiplex PCR. The study's own analysis went as follows. The number of nucleated cells in each sample was estimated from the amplification of reference gene primers within the assay. Sequence reads were collapsed and filtered to measure the absolute abundance of every unique TCRbeta CDR3 rearrangement. For each sample, productive Simpson clonality was calculated as the square root of Simpson's diversity index over productive rearrangements. The table was pulled from immuneACCESS by TCRdb, which kept in-frame rearrangements only. Such tables lose some clones; where checked, under half of the loss comes from unresolved V genes, and the rest has no known cause. V, J and clone size reflect that table, while D and trimming were determined from the DNA. In this sample the table shows 150,000 to 200,000 clones, about 81% of which occur a single time. The ten largest clones represent about 10% of the sample.

At one collaborating source in Seattle, patients were enrolled during active infection and were followed longitudinally through the course of disease. Each collaborating institution followed its own protocols to collect whole blood in K2EDTA tubes. For TCRbeta analysis, collaborator samples were shipped as frozen whole blood, as isolated PBMCs, or as DNA extracted from either sample type. Via the germline V gene, CDR1 is SNHLY and CDR2 FYNNEI. The CDR3, from cysteine to phenylalanine, totals 14 residues. Only the CDR3 portion is preserved as DNA: 42 bases, with reading frame beginning at the first base. A distance of 15 bases separates the germline ends of V and J, which lose 3 bases and 9 bases respectively.

Sequencing used peripheral blood. The receptor chain draws on TRBV2 and TRBJ2-4; TRBD2 is a weak D gene call, 6 bases matching. This TCR came from a woman of 80 years or more with COVID-19, enrolled during active disease. The CDR3 has the sequence CASSDRGGRIIQYF. In nucleotide form, the sequence is TGTGCCAGCAGTGATCGAGGAGGGCGCATCATTCAGTACTTC.